The next 5 T cell receptor beta chains were all read from a single sample in a study of T cells in localized non-small cell lung cancer. Generated by immunoSEQ multiplex PCR, the TCRdb table keeps only in-frame clones and is missing some. The sample consists of 2,500 to 3,500 clones, 35% to 40% of them appearing once. The sample in question was lung tumor tissue, obtained before any cancer treatment. Every receptor here comes from an older male donor with stage I squamous cell lung carcinoma.

This clone was found a few times. The chain carries TRBV7-6 and TRBJ2-3, with D unclear. Germline lookup yields CDR1 SGHVS and CDR2 FNYEAQ. The CDR3 is 14 amino acids. V lost 3 bases, J lost 1 base, and 8 bases lay in between. The CDR3 loop reads CASSLVAGTDTQYF. CDR3 in DNA: TGTGCCAGCAGCTTGGTGGCGGGCACAGATACGCAGTATTTT.

The chain employs TRBV11-3 and TRBJ2-7, with D perhaps matching TRBD1 or TRBD2 (5 bases each). V was shortened by 1 base and J by 2 bases, with 12 bases between the two germline ends. Germline-derived CDR1 and CDR2 are SGHNT and YENEEA. The CDR3 is made up of 15 amino acids. In nucleotides, the CDR3 is TGTGCCAGCAGCTTAGGGCCGGGACGCACCTACGAGCAGTACTTC. Protein: CASSLGPGRTYEQYF.

This chain links TRBV30 with TRBJ2-2, with D possibly matching TRBD2 (6 bases). This CDR3 comprises 15 residues. The V and J ends lost 0 bases and 8 bases respectively, with 16 bases between them. CDR1 is GTSNPN, CDR2 SVGIG, per germline (reference sequence). CDR3 loop: CAWSVHGAGSGELFF. CDR3 coding DNA: TGTGCCTGGAGTGTACACGGCGCGGGATCGGGGGAGCTGTTTTTT.

This clone was found a few times. The chain joins TRBV12-5 to TRBJ2-1; maybe TRBD2 (6 bases). This CDR3 region has 13 residues. Germline V gene sequence: CDR1 LGHNT, CDR2 FRNRAP. V lost 4 bases and J 8 bases, leaving 12 bases between the germline ends. The CDR3 DNA is TGTGCTAGTGGTTACGGGAGTCTCGATGAGCAGTTCTTC. It is translated as CASGYGSLDEQFF.

The V call is TRBV6-8, the J call TRBJ1-2; 7 positions match TRBD1. This CDR3 spans 14 amino acids. After removal of 10 bases from V and 4 bases from J, the junction contained 12 bases not matched to a gene. Looked up from germline, CDR1 is MNHGY and CDR2 is SAAAGT. The CDR3 DNA sequence: TGTGCCATCAGCTTACAGGGGATGTCCTATGGCTACACCTTC. It is translated as CAISLQGMSYGYTF.